This entry describes one T cell receptor beta chain. Sequencing was performed with immunoSEQ multiplex PCR; in TCRdb, only in-frame clones are kept and a portion is missing. Of 250,000 or so clones in the sample, around four fifths were seen once. These data come from a study of blood T cell repertoires in COVID-19. Study overall: Samples representing acute and convalescent COVID-19 were sourced from the United States, Italy and Spain. Sources were T cells, B-cell-depleted T cells, or PBMCs; the material itself was cDNA or gDNA.

Participants reported their clinical history, and cohort assignment relied on those reports. Exposed participants encountered a COVID-19 case during the 2 weeks preceding study entry. This sequence was found in a middle-aged woman who had been exposed to COVID-19. The sequenced material came from PBMCs or T cells enriched from blood (not recorded which).

The CDR3 loop reads CASRGTGGTDTQYF. The DNA of the CDR3 is TGTGCCAGCAGAGGGACAGGGGGCACAGATACGCAGTATTTT. The chain has TRBV2 and TRBJ2-3; 10 nucleotides match TRBD1. Trimming removed 6 bases from V and 1 base from J; junction bases left unmatched: 1. This CDR3 comprises 14 residues. Germline CDR1 is SNHLY and CDR2 is FYNNEI.